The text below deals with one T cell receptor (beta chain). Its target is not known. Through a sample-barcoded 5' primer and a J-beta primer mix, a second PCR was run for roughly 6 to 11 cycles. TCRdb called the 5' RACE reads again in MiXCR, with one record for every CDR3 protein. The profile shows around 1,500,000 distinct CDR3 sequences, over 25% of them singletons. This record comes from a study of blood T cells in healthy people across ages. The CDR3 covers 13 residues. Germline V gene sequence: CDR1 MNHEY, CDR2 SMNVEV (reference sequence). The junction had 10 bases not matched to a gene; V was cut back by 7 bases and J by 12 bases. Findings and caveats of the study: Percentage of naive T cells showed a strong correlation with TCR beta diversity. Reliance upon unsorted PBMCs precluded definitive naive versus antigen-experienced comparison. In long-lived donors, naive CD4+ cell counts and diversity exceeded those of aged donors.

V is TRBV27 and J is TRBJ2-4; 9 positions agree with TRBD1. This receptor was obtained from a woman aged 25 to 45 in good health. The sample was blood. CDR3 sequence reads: CASIKEGQGAQYF. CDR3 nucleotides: TGTGCCAGCATAAAGGAGGGACAGGGTGCTCAGTACTTC.